This TCR beta chain was captured by sequencing in a study of blood T cell repertoires in COVID-19. The wider study: PBMCs, B-cell-depleted T cells, or T cells provided the cDNA or gDNA that made up the material.

Germline V lookup: CDR1 SGHNT, CDR2 YENEEA. The V end lost 0 bases, the J end lost 2 bases, and 4 bases lay between the germline ends. The CDR3 has 13 residues. Either two negative PCRs, clearance, or symptom resolution qualified Cohort 3 donors as recovered. The method was immunoSEQ multiplex PCR; TCRdb's version includes in-frame clones alone and lacks a portion of them. The table has about 300,000 clones, 85% to 90% seen once. Sequenced sample: PBMCs or T cells enriched from blood (not recorded which). This TCR came from a man under 40 who had recovered from COVID-19. This rearrangement joins TRBV11-3 to TRBJ1-2; D unresolved. CDR3 coding DNA: TGTGCCAGCAGCTTAGATCTGAACTATGGCTACACCTTC. Translation gives CASSLDLNYGYTF.